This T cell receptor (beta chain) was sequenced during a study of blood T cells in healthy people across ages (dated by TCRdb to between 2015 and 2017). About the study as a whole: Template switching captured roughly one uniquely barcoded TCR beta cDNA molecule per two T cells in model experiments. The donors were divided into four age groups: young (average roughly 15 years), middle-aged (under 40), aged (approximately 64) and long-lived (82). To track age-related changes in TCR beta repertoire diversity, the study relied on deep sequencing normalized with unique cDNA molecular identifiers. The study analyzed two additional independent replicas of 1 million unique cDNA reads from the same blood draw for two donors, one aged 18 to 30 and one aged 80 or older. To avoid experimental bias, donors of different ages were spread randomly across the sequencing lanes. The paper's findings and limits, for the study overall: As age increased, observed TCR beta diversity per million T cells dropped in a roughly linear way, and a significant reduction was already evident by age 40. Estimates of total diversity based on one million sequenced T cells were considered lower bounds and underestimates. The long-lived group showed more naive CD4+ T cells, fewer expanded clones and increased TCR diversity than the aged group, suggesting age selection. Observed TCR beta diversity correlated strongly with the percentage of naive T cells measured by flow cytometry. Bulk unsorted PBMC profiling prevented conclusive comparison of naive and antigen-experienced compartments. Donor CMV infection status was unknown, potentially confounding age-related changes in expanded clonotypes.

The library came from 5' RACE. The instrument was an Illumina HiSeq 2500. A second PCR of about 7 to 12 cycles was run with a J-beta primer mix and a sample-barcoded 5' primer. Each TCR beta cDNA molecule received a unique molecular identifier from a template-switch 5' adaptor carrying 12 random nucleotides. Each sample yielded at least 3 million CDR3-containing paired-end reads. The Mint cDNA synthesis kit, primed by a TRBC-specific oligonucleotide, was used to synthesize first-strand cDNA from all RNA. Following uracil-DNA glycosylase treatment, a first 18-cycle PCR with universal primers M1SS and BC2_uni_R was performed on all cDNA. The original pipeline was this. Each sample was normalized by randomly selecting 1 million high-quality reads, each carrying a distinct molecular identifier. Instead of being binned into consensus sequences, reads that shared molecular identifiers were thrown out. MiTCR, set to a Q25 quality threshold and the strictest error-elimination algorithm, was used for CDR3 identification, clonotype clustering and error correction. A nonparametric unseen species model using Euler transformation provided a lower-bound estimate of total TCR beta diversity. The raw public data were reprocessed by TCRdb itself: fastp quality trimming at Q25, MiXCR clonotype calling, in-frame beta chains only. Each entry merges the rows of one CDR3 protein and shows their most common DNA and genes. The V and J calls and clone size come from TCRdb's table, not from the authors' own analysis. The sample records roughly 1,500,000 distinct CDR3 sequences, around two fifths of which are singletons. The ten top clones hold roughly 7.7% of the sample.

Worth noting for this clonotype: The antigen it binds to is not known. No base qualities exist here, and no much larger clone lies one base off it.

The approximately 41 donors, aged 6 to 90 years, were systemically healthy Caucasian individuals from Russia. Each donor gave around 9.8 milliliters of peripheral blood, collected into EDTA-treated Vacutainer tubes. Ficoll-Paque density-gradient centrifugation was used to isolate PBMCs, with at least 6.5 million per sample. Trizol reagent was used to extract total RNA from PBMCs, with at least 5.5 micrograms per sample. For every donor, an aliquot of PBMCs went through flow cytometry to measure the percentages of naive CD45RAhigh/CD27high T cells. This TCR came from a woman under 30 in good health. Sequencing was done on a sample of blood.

CDR3 protein: CASSYGGLYNEQFF. The nucleotide sequence is given as TGTGCCAGCAGCTATGGCGGGCTATATAATGAGCAGTTCTTC. In this chain, TRBV5-5 is recombined with TRBJ2-1; the best D guess is TRBD2, with 5 bases matching. For CDR1 and CDR2, the germline V gene (reference sequence) lists SGHKS and YYEKEE. V is clipped by 3 bases and J by 7 bases, and the sequence between their germline boundaries is 14 bases long. The CDR3 has 14 amino acids, counting the end cysteine and phenylalanine. Only the CDR3 portion is preserved as DNA: 42 bases, with reading frame beginning at the first base.